The rows below give T cell receptor beta chains drawn from one sample of a study of T-cell memory formation after mild COVID-19. TCRdb re-called the 5' RACE reads with MiXCR, one entry per CDR3 protein. The sample has roughly 350,000 distinct CDR3 sequences, 25% to 30% seen once. The sample taken for sequencing was PBMCs or a T cell subset sorted from them (not recorded which). All receptors come from an adult woman who had mild COVID-19 (a few samples of this study predate the infection). Cell type and time point are not known. Both conserved end residues are part of each CDR3. A D gene is named only where the DNA matches it firmly. Some rows have no size entry. The others give once, few or many, or a class for an expanded clone.

>TRBV7-2|.|TRBJ2-7|.
CASSLLGGMGYEQYF
TGTGCCAGCAGCTTACTCGGAGGGATGGGCTACGAGCAGTACTTC
>TRBV7-6|few|TRBJ2-3|TRBD2
CASGPYSSGGADTQYF
TGTGCCAGCGGCCCGTACTCTAGCGGGGGGGCAGATACGCAGTATTTT
>TRBV5-1|.|TRBJ1-4|TRBD1
CASSWKGAGEKLFF
TGCGCCAGCAGCTGGAAGGGGGCAGGGGAAAAACTGTTTTTT
>TRBV11-2|.|TRBJ2-3|.
CASSLGIRNTDTQYF
TGTGCCAGCAGCTTGGGAATCCGAAACACAGATACGCAGTATTTT
>TRBV18|.|TRBJ1-1|.
CASSPRRARLGNTEAFF
TGTGCCAGCTCACCACGACGGGCCCGATTGGGAAACACTGAAGCTTTCTTT
>TRBV9|.|TRBJ2-1|.
CASSVAGGMTNEQFF
TGTGCCAGCAGCGTAGCGGGCGGGATGACAAATGAGCAGTTCTTC
>TRBV2|few|TRBJ2-7|.
CASSRGPTGEQYF
TGTGCCAGTAGCCGGGGGCCGACGGGAGAGCAGTACTTC
>TRBV5-6|.|TRBJ2-7|.
CASSSKTVLDYEQYF
TGTGCCAGCAGCTCGAAGACCGTTTTGGACTACGAGCAGTACTTC
>TRBV9|few|TRBJ2-6|.
CASSTLGTGANVLTF
TGTGCCAGCAGCACACTCGGGACTGGGGCCAACGTCCTGACTTTC
>TRBV18|.|TRBJ2-7|TRBD2
CASSPSSGSSYEQYF
TGTGCCAGCTCACCATCTAGCGGGAGCTCCTACGAGCAGTACTTC
>TRBV7-9|.|TRBJ2-2|.
CASSAFQGTGELFF
TGTGCCAGCAGCGCGTTCCAGGGTACCGGGGAGCTGTTTTTT
>TRBV7-9|.|TRBJ2-3|TRBD1
CASSLIPTGGAGTDTQYF
TGTGCCAGCAGCCTCATCCCGACAGGGGGAGCCGGCACAGATACGCAGTATTTT
>TRBV7-8|.|TRBJ2-3|TRBD2
CASSLRTSGRLTDTQYF
TGTGCCAGCAGCCTTCGGACTAGCGGGAGACTCACAGATACGCAGTATTTT
>TRBV30|.|TRBJ2-1|TRBD2
CAWSRAASGGGNEQFF
TGTGCCTGGAGCCGAGCGGCTAGCGGGGGAGGCAATGAGCAGTTCTTC